Here is one T cell receptor (beta chain) with its context. Data came from immunoSEQ multiplex PCR; TCRdb stores just in-frame clones and leaves some out. The sample records approximately 1.4 million clones, 95% to 99% being singletons. The data stem from a study of shared clonotypes between healthy human individuals. V dropped 8 bases and J dropped 2 bases, with 12 bases sitting between them. The CDR3 length is 14 residues. Germline V gives CDR1 LGHNA, CDR2 YSLEER. The V and J genes are TRBV4-3 and TRBJ2-2; D unclear. The sample comprised naive CD4+ T cells sorted from blood. Indicated subset: CD45RA+ positively selected. This TCR was recovered from a man aged 25-40 years in good health. The CDR3 DNA reads as TGCGCCAGCTCGACGAAGACCAACACCGGGGAGCTGTTTTTT. Translation gives CASSTKTNTGELFF.